Presented here are 18 T cell receptor beta chains from one specimen sequenced in a study of a mutant IDH1 vaccine in newly diagnosed glioma. Indicated time point: week 11, during vaccination. With topical imiquimod, each dose of the vaccine consisted of 300 ug of mutant IDH1 20-mer peptide. Produced via immunoSEQ multiplex PCR; TCRdb's table is partial and in-frame only. This sample has over 55,000 clones, with around 89% found just once. These TCRs are of unknown antigen specificity. The sequences come from PBMCs, collected from a glioma patient whose treatment included an IDH1 peptide vaccine. These receptors were collected from a middle-aged man with glioma.

This clone was counted once. This chain connects TRBV10-1 to TRBJ1-1; D possibly corresponds to TRBD1 (6 bases). CDR1 and CDR2 from the germline V gene are WNHNN and SYGVQD (reference sequence). CDR3 length equals 16 residues. Deletions cut 0 bases from V and 1 base from J, with 12 bases between. In DNA, the CDR3 is TGCGCCAGCAGTGAGTCAACGGGGGCGGCGAACACTGAAGCTTTCTTT. Protein: CASSESTGAANTEAFF.

The gene calls are TRBV15 and TRBJ2-1, with 10 bases identical to TRBD2. This CDR3 region has 15 residues. V lost 3 bases and J lost 3; bases outside the gene matches: 2. In germline, CDR1 is LNHNV, CDR2 YYDKDF (reference sequence). CDR3 in amino acids: CATSSASGGYNEQFF. The DNA of the CDR3 is TGTGCCACCAGCAGCGCTAGCGGGGGCTACAATGAGCAGTTCTTC.

This clone was detected once. The chain links TRBV5-5 to TRBJ2-7; D remains unclear. V gave up 0 bases and J gave up 7 bases, with 11 bases separating them. This CDR3 spans 13 amino acids. Germline CDR1 SGHKS, CDR2 YYEKEE (reference sequence). CDR3 residues: CASSLVGQTEQYV. CDR3 nucleotide sequence: TGTGCCAGCAGCTTGGTAGGGCAGACTGAGCAGTACGTC.

The chain links TRBV7-2 to TRBJ1-2; the D gene is possibly TRBD1 (6 bases). Trimming stripped 5 bases from V and 2 bases from J, with 12 bases between. Germline CDR1 and CDR2: SGHTA and FQGNSA. The CDR3 length is 14 residues. The CDR3 DNA reads as TGTGCCAGCAGCCGAACTACAGGGAACTATGGCTACACCTTC. It is translated as CASSRTTGNYGYTF.

Judged by abundance, this clone is medium-sized (0.01 to 0.1%). This sequence joins TRBV25-1 and TRBJ2-2; D is unclear. The CDR3 contains 16 residues. V shed 4 bases and J shed 2 bases, with 14 bases lying between them. Germline V gene sequence: CDR1 MGHDK, CDR2 SYGVNS. DNA of the CDR3: TGTGCCAGCAGTGCCGCCGTGGAGATAAACACCGGGGAGCTGTTTTTT. It encodes CASSAAVEINTGELFF.

The chain joins TRBV15 to TRBJ2-1; tentatively, D is TRBD2 (5 bases). The CDR3 totals 15 residues. Germline CDR1 is LNHNV and CDR2 is YYDKDF (reference sequence). Trimming took off 0 bases at V and 4 bases at J, with 10 bases between the two ends. CDR3 loop: CATSRDLGVYNEQFF. As DNA, the CDR3 is TGTGCCACCAGCAGAGATCTCGGGGTTTACAATGAGCAGTTCTTC.

The rearrangement joins TRBV15 to TRBJ2-5, with unresolved D. The CDR3 consists of 15 residues. Germline V lookup: CDR1 LNHNV, CDR2 YYDKDF (reference sequence). V gave up 1 base and J gave up 3 bases, with 12 bases separating them. CDR3 in amino acids: CATSRVRAAKETQYF. The DNA for the CDR3 is TGTGCCACCAGCAGAGTTCGGGCCGCAAAAGAGACCCAGTACTTC.

This clone was recorded once. The V call is TRBV19, the J call TRBJ2-1, with 12 nucleotides matching TRBD1. The CDR3 spans 18 residues. CDR1 is LNHDA, CDR2 SQIVND, per germline (reference sequence). The ends lost 4 bases at V and 5 bases at J; junction bases unmatched: 12. CDR3 in DNA: TGTGCCAGTAGTAGGGGACAGGGGGCATTATACTCTCACAATGAGCAGTTCTTC. Its translation: CASSRGQGALYSHNEQFF. Based on the CDR3 plus reference TRBV19 and TRBJ2-1, the full variable domain is DGGITQSPKYLFRKEGQNVTLSCEQNLNHDAMYWYRQDPGQGLRLIYYSQIVNDFQKGDIAEGYSVSREKKESFPLTVTSAQKNPTAFYLCASSRGQGALYSHNEQFFGPGTRLTVL.

This rearrangement joins TRBV5-5 to TRBJ2-1; D might be TRBD1 (6 bases). Germline V CDR1 and CDR2: SGHKS, YYEKEE (reference sequence). The CDR3 length is 16 residues. Trimming stripped 0 bases from V and 7 bases from J, with 17 bases between. The CDR3 spells CASSLDRDWFTNEQFF. CDR3 coding DNA: TGTGCCAGCAGCTTGGACAGGGATTGGTTTACGAATGAGCAGTTCTTC.

This sequence joins TRBV21-1 and TRBJ1-3; the DNA was not used to check the table's D call, TRBD1. TRBV21-1 is a documented pseudogene. The CDR3 length is 15 residues. The DNA of the CDR3 is TGTGCCAGCAGCAAAGAACCAGGGTCTGGAAACACCATATATTTT. Amino acid sequence: CASSKEPGSGNTIYF.

This chain joins TRBV5-4 and TRBJ2-1, with 8 bases aligning to TRBD2. V lost 2 bases to trimming and J lost 8 bases; unmatched junction nucleotides: 6. Germline V gene sequence: CDR1 SGHNT, CDR2 YYREEE (reference sequence). The CDR3 runs 14 residues. CDR3 amino acids: CASSFGTRSHEQFF. CDR3 in DNA: TGTGCCAGCAGCTTCGGGACTAGATCACATGAGCAGTTCTTC.

The count of this clone is one. The chain is built from TRBV27 and TRBJ2-3; 11 bases fit TRBD2. Germline values: CDR1 MNHEY, CDR2 SMNVEV (reference sequence). This CDR3 spans 16 amino acids. V dropped 4 bases and J dropped 4; count of bases not matched to a gene: 7. The CDR3 is CASSSRLAGFADTQYF. CDR3 DNA sequence: TGTGCCAGCAGTTCCCGACTAGCGGGATTTGCAGATACGCAGTATTTT.

The chain is built from TRBV5-5 and TRBJ1-5, with D possibly being TRBD1 (6 bases). Germline V gene lookup returns CDR1 SGHKS and CDR2 YYEKEE (reference sequence). Trimming stripped 0 bases from V and 5 bases from J, with 15 bases between. The CDR3 totals 16 residues. This CDR3 is CASSLDGGRGDQPQHF. CDR3 in DNA: TGTGCCAGCAGCTTGGACGGGGGGCGCGGGGATCAGCCCCAGCATTTT.

The V call is TRBV7-8, the J call TRBJ2-7, with D unresolved. Germline lookup yields CDR1 SGHVS and CDR2 FQNEAQ. The CDR3 has 15 amino acids. Trimming stripped 0 bases from V and 0 bases from J, with 9 bases between. CDR3 loop: CASSLAGGTSYEQYV. DNA for the CDR3: TGTGCCAGCAGCTTAGCCGGCGGTACCTCCTACGAGCAGTACGTC.

This clone occurred once. The chain has TRBV14 and TRBJ2-1; no definite D call. CDR1 and CDR2 (germline): SGHDN, FVKESK. The CDR3 spans 13 residues. V gave up 0 bases and J gave up 15 bases, with 15 bases separating them. The CDR3 DNA sequence: TGTGCCAGCAGCCAAGATAAGGAAGGTCCGCGGTTCTTC. Translated, it gives CASSQDKEGPRFF.

This sequence joins TRBV7-6 and TRBJ2-5; D tentatively fits TRBD1 or TRBD2 (7 bases each). V was clipped by 7 bases and J by 5 bases, with 14 bases between them. Germline loops: CDR1 SGHVS, CDR2 FNYEAQ. The CDR3 has 13 residues. The CDR3 spells CASTDREGETQYF. CDR3 nucleotide sequence: TGTGCCAGCACAGACAGGGAGGGGGAGACCCAGTACTTC.

This rearrangement joins TRBV30 to TRBJ2-3, with D unresolved. The CDR3 has 15 amino acids. The germline V gene has CDR1 GTSNPN and CDR2 SVGIG (reference sequence). The V end was cut by 4 bases, the J end by 0 bases, with 14 bases between. CDR3 coding DNA: TGTGCCTGGAAAGTCTGGCTGCCGAGCACAGATACGCAGTATTTT. This encodes CAWKVWLPSTDTQYF.

The chain carries TRBV6-6 and TRBJ2-7; 7 bases map to TRBD1. Losses at the gene ends were 0 bases for V and 2 bases for J; bases not matched to a gene: 4. CDR3 length: 15 amino acids. The V gene's germline CDR1 is MNHNY and CDR2 SVGAGI (reference sequence). This CDR3 reads CASSYSSDRAYEQYF. The CDR3 coding sequence is TGTGCCAGCAGTTACTCGAGCGACAGGGCCTACGAGCAGTACTTC.